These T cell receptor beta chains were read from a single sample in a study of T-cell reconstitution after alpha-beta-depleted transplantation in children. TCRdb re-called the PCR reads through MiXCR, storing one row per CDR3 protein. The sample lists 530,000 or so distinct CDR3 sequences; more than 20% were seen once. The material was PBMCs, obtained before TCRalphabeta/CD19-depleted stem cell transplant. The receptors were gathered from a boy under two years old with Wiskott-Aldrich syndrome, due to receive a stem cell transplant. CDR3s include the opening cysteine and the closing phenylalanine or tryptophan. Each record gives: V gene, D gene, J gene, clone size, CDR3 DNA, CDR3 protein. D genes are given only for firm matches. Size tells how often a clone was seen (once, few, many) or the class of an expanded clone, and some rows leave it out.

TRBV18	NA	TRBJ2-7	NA	TGTGCCAGCTCCCAGAGGGGGGCCACCTACGAGCAGTACTTC	CASSQRGATYEQYF
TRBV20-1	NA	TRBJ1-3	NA	TGCAGTGCTAGGATTGGGATCTCTGGAAACACCATATATTTT	CSARIGISGNTIYF
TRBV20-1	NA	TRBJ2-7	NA	TGCAGTGCTAGTTTCGGGGGATACGAGCAGTACTTC	CSASFGGYEQYF
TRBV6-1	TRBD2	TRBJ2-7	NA	TGTGCCAGCAGCCGCGATAGCGGGAGTTGGTACGAGCAGTACTTC	CASSRDSGSWYEQYF
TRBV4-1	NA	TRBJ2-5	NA	TGCGCCAGCAGCCAAAAGGGGGTAGGGCGGAGGGGAGAGACCCAGTACTTC	CASSQKGVGRRGETQYF
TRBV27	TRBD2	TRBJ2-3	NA	TGTGCCAGCAGTTTAATGCGGGAGTGGTCCACAGATACGCAGTATTTT	CASSLMREWSTDTQYF
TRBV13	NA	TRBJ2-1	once	TGTGCCAGCAAGAAGAAGGGGGTAGCTCCTAGCTCCTACAATGAGCAGTTCTTC	CASKKKGVAPSSYNEQFF
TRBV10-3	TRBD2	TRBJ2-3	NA	TGTGCCATCAGTGCGGCTAGCGGGAGTGCAGATACGCAGTATTTT	CAISAASGSADTQYF
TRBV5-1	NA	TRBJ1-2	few	TGCGCCAGCAGCATCCAGGGGAGCGGCTATGGCTACACCTTC	CASSIQGSGYGYTF
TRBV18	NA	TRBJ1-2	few	TGTGCCAGCTCACCACAACCTGATGGCTACACCTTC	CASSPQPDGYTF
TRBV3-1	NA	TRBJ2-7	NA	TGTGCCAGCAGCCAGGACGGGTACGAGCAGTACTTC	CASSQDGYEQYF
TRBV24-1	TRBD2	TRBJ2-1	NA	TGTGCCACCAGTGATGGGACTAGGAGTTCCAATGAGCAGTTCTTC	CATSDGTRSSNEQFF
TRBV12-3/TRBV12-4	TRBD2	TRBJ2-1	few	TGTGCCAGCAGTCGGGGCTTACTAGCGGGAGCCTACAATGAGCAGTTCTTC	CASSRGLLAGAYNEQFF
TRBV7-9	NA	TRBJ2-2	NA	TGTGCCAGCAGGAATCTCGGAGGGTATTTAACCGGGGAGCTGTTTTTT	CASRNLGGYLTGELFF
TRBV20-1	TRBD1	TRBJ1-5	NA	TGCAGTGCTTTAAAGACAGGGAATAGCAATCAGCCCCAGCATTTT	CSALKTGNSNQPQHF
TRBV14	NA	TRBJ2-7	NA	TGTGCCAGCAGCCACGGAGCCCTCCAGTACTTC	CASSHGALQYF
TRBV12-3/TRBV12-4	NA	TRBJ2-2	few	TGTGCCAGCTCCATCGAGTGGGGAACCGGGGAGCTGTTTTTT	CASSIEWGTGELFF
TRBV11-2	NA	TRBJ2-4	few	TGTGCCAGCAGCTTTATAGGAAAGGCTTTGGTGGCCAAAAACATTCAGTACTTC	CASSFIGKALVAKNIQYF
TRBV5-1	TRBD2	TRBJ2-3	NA	TGCGCCAGCAGCCCCACTAGCGGGAGAGTCATCGGCACAGATACGCAGTATTTT	CASSPTSGRVIGTDTQYF
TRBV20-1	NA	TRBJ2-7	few	TGCAGTGCTAGCTGGGGAGGAACCTACGAGCAGTACTTC	CSASWGGTYEQYF
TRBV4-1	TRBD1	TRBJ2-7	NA	TGCGCCAGCGCGGATACAGGGACAGGGGCTTCGGGGGAGCAGTACTTC	CASADTGTGASGEQYF
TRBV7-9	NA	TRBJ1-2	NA	TGTGCCAGCAGCCAAAAGACAGGAGGCCCGCTGGTCTATGGCTACACCTTC	CASSQKTGGPLVYGYTF
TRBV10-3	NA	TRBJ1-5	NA	TGTGCCATCAGTGAATTGAACCGTCAGCCCCAGCATTTT	CAISELNRQPQHF
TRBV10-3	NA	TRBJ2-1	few	TGTGCCATCAGTGAGCGGCCAGATCGGTCATACAATGAGCAGTTCTTC	CAISERPDRSYNEQFF
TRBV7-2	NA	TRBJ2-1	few	TGTGCCAGCAGCTCGAGGGCAAGCGGACGGATCCATGAGCAGTTCTTC	CASSSRASGRIHEQFF